The clone carrying this T cell receptor beta chain has a count of ten or more. The data belong to a study of regulatory T cells in long-lasting Graves disease. Whole-study context: The antithyroid drugs taken by newly diagnosed Graves' patients had been used for under 3 months.

Time point in this sample: newly diagnosed GD, antithyroid drugs for less than 3 months. The TCR library used RNA extracted from PBMCs. From an endocrinology department in Xi'an, China, came the patients. Germline loops: CDR1 SNHLY, CDR2 FYNNEI. This CDR3 comprises 10 residues. Trimming stripped 5 bases from V and 1 base from J, with 0 bases between. In building TCR beta libraries, iRepertoire HTBI primers were used together with Arm-PCR of CDR3 regions. TCRdb re-derived calls from the multiplex PCR reads in MiXCR, one entry per CDR3 protein. The sample comprises about 360,000 distinct CDR3 sequences, about 17% of which are singletons, and 20% to 25% rests with the top ten. These data also featured in a second study, about T cells in Graves' hyperthyroidism and ophthalmopathy. As that report states: HTBI primers were employed in a first-round RT-PCR of the TCR CDR3. Also found in blood were most expanded thyroid clonotypes above 0.001.

The TCR was taken from a woman in her late teens or twenties with Graves disease. The material was peripheral blood mononuclear cells (PBMCs), obtained at new diagnosis, from a patient treated with antithyroid drugs. The chain uses TRBV2 and TRBJ2-7; no clear D gene. CDR3 nucleotides: TGTGCCAGCAGTTCCTACGAGCAGTACTTC. Residues: CASSSYEQYF.